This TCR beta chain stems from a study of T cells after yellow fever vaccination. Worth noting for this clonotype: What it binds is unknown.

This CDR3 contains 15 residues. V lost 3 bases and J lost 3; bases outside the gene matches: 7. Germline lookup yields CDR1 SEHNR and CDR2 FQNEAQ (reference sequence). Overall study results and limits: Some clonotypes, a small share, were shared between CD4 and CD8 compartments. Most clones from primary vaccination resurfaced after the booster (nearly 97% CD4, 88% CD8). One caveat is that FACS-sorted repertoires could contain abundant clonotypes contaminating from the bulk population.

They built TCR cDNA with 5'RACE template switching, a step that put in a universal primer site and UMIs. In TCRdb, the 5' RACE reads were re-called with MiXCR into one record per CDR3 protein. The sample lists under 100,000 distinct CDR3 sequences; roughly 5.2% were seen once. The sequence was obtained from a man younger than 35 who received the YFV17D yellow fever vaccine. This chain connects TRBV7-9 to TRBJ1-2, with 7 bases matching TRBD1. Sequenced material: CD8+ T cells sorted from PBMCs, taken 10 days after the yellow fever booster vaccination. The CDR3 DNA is TGTGCCAGCAGCTTGTGGAACAGGGGTGACTATGGCTACACCTTC. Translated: CASSLWNRGDYGYTF.